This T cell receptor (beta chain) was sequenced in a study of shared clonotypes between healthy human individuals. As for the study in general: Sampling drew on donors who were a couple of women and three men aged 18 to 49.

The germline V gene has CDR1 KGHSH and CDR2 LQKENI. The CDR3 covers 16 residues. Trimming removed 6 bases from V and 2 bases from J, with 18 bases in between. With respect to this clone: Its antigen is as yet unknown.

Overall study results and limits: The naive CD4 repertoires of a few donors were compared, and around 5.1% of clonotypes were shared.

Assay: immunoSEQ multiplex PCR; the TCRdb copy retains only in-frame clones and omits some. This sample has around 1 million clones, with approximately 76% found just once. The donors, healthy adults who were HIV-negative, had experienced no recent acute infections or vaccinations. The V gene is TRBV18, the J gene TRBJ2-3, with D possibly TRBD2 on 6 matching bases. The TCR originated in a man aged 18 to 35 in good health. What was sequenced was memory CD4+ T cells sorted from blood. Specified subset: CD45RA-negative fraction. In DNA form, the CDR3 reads TGTGCCAGCTCTCGGGAACCCGGGACTCCCACAGATACGCAGTATTTT. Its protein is CASSREPGTPTDTQYF.